The 15 T cell receptor beta chains below come from one sample, sequenced in a study of T-cell reconstitution after alpha-beta-depleted transplantation in children. Using unique molecular identifiers, the investigators prepared the TCRbeta library. From the PCR reads, TCRdb called clonotypes with MiXCR, one entry per CDR3 protein. The sample includes a few hundred thousand distinct CDR3 sequences, 20% to 30% seen only once; the top ten take around 4.8%. Sample: PBMCs, mostly from graft donor cells, taken 360 days after TCRalphabeta/CD19-depleted stem cell transplant. These receptor sequences come from a female patient aged 2 to 10 who had a stem cell transplant for congenital amegakaryocytic thrombocytopenia, so the T cells may come from the graft donor.

The chain links TRBV7-9 to TRBJ2-7; TRBD1 aligns across 7 bases. With V trimmed by 6 bases and J by 6 bases, 11 bases remained unmatched. The CDR3 is 14 residues long. Germline V CDR1 and CDR2: SEHNR, FQNEAQ (reference sequence). The chain's CDR3 is CASSTGQARLEQYF. The DNA for the CDR3 is TGTGCCAGCAGTACCGGACAGGCCCGGCTCGAGCAGTACTTC.

This clonotype was seen a handful of times. This chain links TRBV5-6 with TRBJ2-5; D gene unclear. V lost 1 base and J lost 3, with 10 bases in between. The germline CDR1 and CDR2 sequences are SGHDT and YYEEEE. CDR3 length: 14 amino acids. CDR3 sequence reads: CASSLLLMEETQYF. DNA for the CDR3: TGTGCCAGCAGCTTGTTGCTGATGGAAGAGACCCAGTACTTC.

There are a few counts of this clonotype. The CDR3 is CASSAGGFDEKLFF. The DNA for the CDR3 is TGCGCCAGCAGCGCAGGGGGCTTTGATGAAAAACTGTTTTTT. The chain recombines TRBV5-1 with TRBJ1-4, with 8 nucleotides matching TRBD1. The V and J ends lost 4 bases and 6 bases, in that order; junction bases with no gene match: 5. The CDR3 spans 14 residues. Germline lookup yields CDR1 SGHRS and CDR2 YFSETQ.

For this clonotype: A much larger clone sits a single nucleotide away, making a read error possible. The CDR3 region is CASKPGTGRVAEAFF. CDR3 DNA: TGTGCCAGCAAACCTGGGACAGGGAGAGTTGCTGAAGCTTTCTTT. This chain connects TRBV12-3 or TRBV12-4 to TRBJ1-1; the match to TRBD1 covers 9 bases. CDR3 size: 15 residues. Trimming cost V 7 bases and J 6 bases; bases outside gene matches: 12.

The chain uses TRBV29-1 and TRBJ2-7; TRBD1 or TRBD2 may be the D gene (5 bases each). Germline V gene data show CDR1 as SQVTM and CDR2 as ANQGSEA. V shed 4 bases and J shed 2 bases, with 12 bases lying between them. There are 13 residues in the CDR3. CDR3 amino acids: CSVGPGTPYEQYF. CDR3 nucleotides: TGCAGCGTTGGCCCCGGGACCCCCTACGAGCAGTACTTC.

V usage is TRBV12-3 or TRBV12-4 and J usage is TRBJ1-5; D uncertain. This CDR3 has 15 residues. The V gene lost 3 bases and the J gene lost 7 bases, with 16 bases spanning the gap. The chain's CDR3 is CASSFWAELEQPQHF. CDR3 bases: TGTGCCAGCAGTTTTTGGGCAGAGTTGGAGCAGCCCCAGCATTTT.

The V gene is TRBV11-2, the J gene TRBJ2-3; 10 nucleotides match TRBD2. The V gene end was trimmed by 5 bases and the J gene end by 2 bases; junction bases not matched to a gene: 10. This CDR3 has 17 amino acids. CDR1 SGHAT and CDR2 FQNNGV come from the germline V gene. The CDR3: CASSLRGTSDYTDTQYF. Here the CDR3 DNA reads TGTGCCAGCAGCCTAAGGGGGACTAGCGACTACACAGATACGCAGTATTTT.

A note on this clonotype: The junction differs from germline at one of its ends, possibly a read error. The V gene is TRBV11-1, the J gene TRBJ2-1; 8 bases map to TRBD2. This CDR3 is built from 19 residues. CDR1 is SGHAT and CDR2 is FQDESV in the germline V gene (reference sequence). The CDR3 coding sequence is TGTGCCAGAAGCTCAACTCCTTATGCTGCGGGGGGTACCAACGATGAGCAGTTCTTC. Its translation is CARSSTPYAAGGTNDEQFF.

The J gene is TRBJ2-7, the V gene TRBV20-1; 7 nucleotides agree with TRBD1. The germline CDR1 and CDR2 sequences are DFQATT and SNEGSKA (reference sequence). The CDR3 consists of 14 residues. J gave up 2 bases and V 5 bases, and 9 bases lay outside the gene matches. CDR3 DNA: TGCAGTGCTCCGGCGAGACAGGGTACCTACGAGCAGTACTTC. It yields the protein CSAPARQGTYEQYF.

The chain joins TRBV29-1 to TRBJ2-5; D unclear. The CDR3 is 14 residues long. Germline V gives CDR1 SQVTM, CDR2 ANQGSEA. Trimming shortened V by 6 bases and J by 5 bases, and 19 bases separated the two germline ends. The CDR3 is CSVVEGRPPETQYF. The CDR3 region has the DNA TGCAGCGTAGTAGAAGGACGGCCCCCGGAGACCCAGTACTTC.

This clonotype has just one count. Its ends do not fully match the called genes, so a read error is possible. The genes are TRBV6-1 and TRBJ2-7; 11 bases are a match to TRBD1. The CDR3 runs 15 residues. The V gene's germline CDR1 is MNHNS and CDR2 SASEGT. The CDR3 DNA reads as TGTTCCAGCAGGGCGCCAGGACAGGGGGCACACGAGCAGTACTTC. Residues: CSSRAPGQGAHEQYF.

This clonotype was picked up many times. The rearrangement uses TRBV2 and TRBJ2-5; the match to TRBD2 covers 12 bases. After removal of 4 bases from V and 6 bases from J, the junction contained 6 bases not matched to a gene. Per the germline V gene, CDR1 is SNHLY and CDR2 is FYNNEI. There are 15 residues in the CDR3. The CDR3 nucleotides are TGTGCCAGCAGTGTGCTAGCGGGAGGGTTTAAGACCCAGTACTTC. Its protein is CASSVLAGGFKTQYF.

This clonotype turned up a few times. The CDR3 spells CASSPGVLEAFF. CDR3 nucleotides: TGTGCCAGCAGTCCCGGGGTACTCGAAGCTTTCTTT. The V and J genes are TRBV6-6 and TRBJ1-1; D remains unclear. The CDR3 has 12 amino acids. In germline, CDR1 is MNHNY, CDR2 SVGAGI (reference sequence). The V gene lost 5 bases and the J gene lost 8 bases, with 12 bases spanning the gap.

The chain joins TRBV6-2 or TRBV6-3 to TRBJ2-5, with D hard to call. The CDR3 consists of 13 residues. From germline, CDR1 is MNHEY and CDR2 SVGEGT. V was pared by 2 bases and J by 5 bases, with 9 bases between. The CDR3 is CASSYPGLETQYF. CDR3 coding DNA: TGTGCCAGCAGTTACCCCGGGTTGGAGACCCAGTACTTC.

This rearrangement joins TRBV20-1 to TRBJ2-5, with D possibly being TRBD1 (5 bases). Germline CDR1 is DFQATT and CDR2 is SNEGSKA (reference sequence). CDR3 length: 14 residues. Trimming removed 2 bases from V and 1 base from J, with 11 bases in between. The CDR3 protein is CSARTGQPQETQYF. In nucleotides, the CDR3 is TGCAGTGCTAGAACCGGACAACCCCAAGAGACCCAGTACTTC.